These 12 T cell receptor beta chains were sequenced from one sample in a study of T cell repertoires in cytomegalovirus infection. The antigens of these receptors remain unknown. TCRdb reprocessed the reads via MiXCR and lists one record per CDR3 protein. The sample holds 110,000 or so distinct CDR3 sequences, 30% seen once. Sequenced material: CD8+ T cells from cultured PBMCs, taken from culture after CMV antigen stimulation. These receptors were collected from a human donor in good health (CMV status not recorded). Some clones in this sample may be carry-over from other donors' samples.

In the case of this clonotype: This may arise from a read error, as a much more abundant clone is one base away. The chain carries TRBV12-3 or TRBV12-4 and TRBJ2-3; tentative D call: TRBD1 (7 bases). The CDR3 is 16 amino acids. The V end lost 6 bases, the J end lost 2 bases, and 18 bases lay between the germline ends. CDR3 protein: CASRRGTVDFTDTQYF. The CDR3 DNA is TGTGCCAGCAGACGGGGGACAGTGGACTTCACAGATACGCAGTATTTT.

This clonotype showed up just once. The rearrangement joins TRBV2 to TRBJ2-7; 7 nucleotides match TRBD1. J was trimmed by 7 bases and V by 8 bases; bases with no gene match: 2. This CDR3 region has 10 residues. CDR1 is SNHLY, CDR2 FYNNEI, per germline. In nucleotides, the CDR3 is TGTGCCAGCGGGGGACAGGAGCAGTACTTC. This translates into CASGGQEQYF.

The chain is built from TRBV25-1 and TRBJ1-4; no clear D gene. Deletions cut 6 bases from V and 2 bases from J, with 19 bases between. Germline CDR1 reads MGHDK; CDR2 reads SYGVNS. The CDR3 has 17 amino acids. The CDR3 reads CASSIYPPPDTNEKLFF. The CDR3 DNA follows: TGTGCCAGCAGCATCTACCCACCGCCGGATACTAATGAAAAACTGTTTTTT.

This clonotype appeared a single time. The chain employs TRBV19 and TRBJ2-7; D possibly corresponds to TRBD1 (6 bases). The germline V and J ends were trimmed by 6 bases and 3 bases, with 12 bases remaining between them. CDR1 and CDR2 (germline): LNHDA, SQIVND (reference sequence). The CDR3 length is 13 residues. CDR3 bases: TGTGCCAGTAGCACGGGACATCTCTACGAGCAGTACTTC. Translation gives CASSTGHLYEQYF.

This clonotype came up a few times. This chain joins TRBV7-8 and TRBJ2-3, with 8 bases identical to TRBD1. The CDR3 is 17 residues long. Germline loops: CDR1 SGHVS, CDR2 FQNEAQ. V shed 0 bases and J 4 bases; nucleotides not matched to a gene: 9. The chain's CDR3 is CASSLAITTGEADTQYF. DNA for the CDR3: TGTGCCAGCAGCTTAGCGATCACGACAGGGGAGGCAGATACGCAGTATTTT.

The V gene is TRBV12-3 or TRBV12-4, the J gene TRBJ2-4; perhaps TRBD2 as D (6 bases). The CDR3 has 17 amino acids. The V gene lost 5 bases and the J gene lost 0 bases, with 17 bases spanning the gap. DNA of the CDR3: TGTGCCAGCAGTCCAGAGGGACTTTTCTTAGCCAAAAACATTCAGTACTTC. Amino acid sequence: CASSPEGLFLAKNIQYF.

The chain recombines TRBV28 with TRBJ1-2; perhaps TRBD1 as D (6 bases). Deletions cut 5 bases from V and 5 bases from J, with 27 bases between. Germline V CDR1 and CDR2: MDHEN, SYDVKM. The length of the CDR3 is 18 residues. Here the CDR3 reads CASSPTGWTVELLYGYTF. CDR3 coding DNA: TGTGCCAGCAGTCCAACTGGGTGGACAGTAGAACTCTTATATGGCTACACCTTC.

This clonotype was counted ten times or more. The genes are TRBV6-1 and TRBJ1-2; D may be TRBD1 (5 bases). The germline gives CDR1 MNHNS, CDR2 SASEGT. The CDR3 totals 13 residues. Deletions cut 5 bases from V and 12 bases from J, with 19 bases between. CDR3 residues: CASSPGETRENTF. The CDR3, as DNA: TGTGCCAGCAGTCCGGGGGAGACCAGGGAAAACACCTTC.

The rearrangement joins TRBV4-3 to TRBJ1-5; 8 bases are a match to TRBD1. CDR3 length: 15 amino acids. Trimming took 0 bases from V and 4 from J; bases not matched to a gene: 2. Germline-derived CDR1 and CDR2 are LGHNA and YSLEER. The CDR3 spells CASSQDWTGNQPQHF. CDR3 coding DNA: TGCGCCAGCAGCCAAGATTGGACAGGGAATCAGCCCCAGCATTTT.

This clonotype was found a few times. The V and J genes are TRBV5-5 and TRBJ2-7, with D maybe TRBD2 (5 bases). V was cut by 4 bases and J by 7 bases, with 21 bases left in between. Germline V gene data show CDR1 as SGHKS and CDR2 as YYEKEE (reference sequence). The CDR3 extends over 15 amino acids. Written as DNA, the CDR3 is TGTGCCAGCAGCGGAGGACTCACTACGTTCAGGGAGCAGTACTTC. This gives the protein CASSGGLTTFREQYF.

The gene calls are TRBV24-1 and TRBJ1-2; possibly TRBD1 for D (6 bases). The CDR3 length is 16 residues. CDR1 and CDR2 (germline): KGHDR, SFDVKD. V lost 4 bases to trimming and J lost 0 bases, with 14 bases between them. CDR3 bases: TGTGCCACCAGTGACCCAACAGACAGGACTAACTATGGCTACACCTTC. Translated: CATSDPTDRTNYGYTF.

In its sample, this clonotype was seen a few times. This rearrangement joins TRBV6-5 to TRBJ1-4; maybe TRBD1 (5 bases). The CDR3 has 17 amino acids. The germline V and J ends were trimmed by 0 bases and 6 bases, with 17 bases remaining between them. Germline V gene sequence: CDR1 MNHEY, CDR2 SVGAGI. The CDR3 spells CASSYSLEAGMDEKLFF. The CDR3 coding sequence is TGTGCCAGCAGTTACTCACTAGAGGCAGGGATGGATGAAAAACTGTTTTTT.